The 28 T cell receptor beta chains reported below all come from one sample, sequenced in a study of cytomegalovirus exposure and HLA in healthy donors (TCRdb year 2017). The library came from the immunoSEQ multiplex PCR assay. For the multiplex PCR, a mixture combining 60 forward primers for TCR Vbeta segments and 13 reverse primers for TCR Jbeta segments was used. Not all clones reach the TCRdb copy of this immuneACCESS table, which keeps in-frame sequences only. Checked studies attribute under half of the gap to unresolved V genes and leave the rest unexplained. The table for this sample lists approximately 70,000 clones; roughly four fifths of them were counted only once. 22% of the sample is held by the ten biggest clonotypes. Sequenced: PBMCs. These receptors all stem from a woman aged 30 to 39 in good health and CMV-seropositive.

The J gene is TRBJ1-2, the V gene TRBV28, with 7 positions matching TRBD1. Trimming removed 7 bases from V and 7 bases from J; junction bases left unmatched: 6. The CDR3 consists of 12 residues. The germline CDR1 and CDR2 sequences are MDHEN and SYDVKM. CDR3 amino acids: CASIRGLSGYTF. CDR3 DNA sequence: TGTGCCAGCATAAGGGGGCTGAGTGGCTACACCTTC.

The chain carries TRBV5-1 and TRBJ1-2, with 8 bases identical to TRBD1. V trimming: 6 bases; J trimming: 4 bases; junction bases outside the gene matches: 5. The germline V gene has CDR1 SGHRS and CDR2 YFSETQ. This CDR3 has 13 amino acids. The CDR3 DNA is TGCGCCAGCATGACAGGGGAGGGCTATGGCTACACCTTC. Its translation is CASMTGEGYGYTF.

This chain uses TRBV7-6 with TRBJ2-2; D not certain. The V gene's germline CDR1 is SGHVS and CDR2 FNYEAQ. The CDR3 extends over 14 amino acids. V was cut by 2 bases and J by 0 bases, with 4 bases left in between. The CDR3 DNA reads TGTGCCAGCAGCTTACCGGCGAACACCGGGGAGCTGTTTTTT. This encodes CASSLPANTGELFF.

Details on this clone: This CDR3 is also generated by other DNA sequences in the sample. The chain couples TRBV5-4 to TRBJ1-1; D not certain. The CDR3 is 11 amino acids. CDR1 is SGHNT and CDR2 is YYREEE in the germline V gene (reference sequence). V lost 4 bases, J lost 7 bases, and 8 bases lay in between. CDR3 protein: CASSLGVEAFF. CDR3 sequence (DNA): TGTGCCAGCAGCCTGGGAGTTGAAGCTTTCTTT.

The rearrangement uses TRBV11-3 and TRBJ2-3, with D uncertain. Germline V CDR1 and CDR2: SGHNT, YENEEA. Trimming cost V 3 bases and J 1 base, with 8 bases left between them. The CDR3 runs to 14 residues. The CDR3 sequence is CASSFAVGTDTQYF. The CDR3 nucleotides read TGTGCCAGCAGCTTTGCGGTCGGCACAGATACGCAGTATTTT.

In the case of this clone: Germline is not matched at one junction end, which may reflect a read error. The rearrangement uses TRBV5-6 and TRBJ2-2; D perhaps matches TRBD1 (5 bases). Germline lookup yields CDR1 SGHDT and CDR2 YYEEEE. CDR3 length equals 11 residues. The CDR3 DNA reads TGTGCCAGCAGCTTGAATTCCAGGGTGATTTTT. It codes for CASSLNSRVIF.

The genes are TRBV30 and TRBJ1-1, with 8 bases aligning to TRBD1. The germline CDR1 and CDR2 sequences are GTSNPN and SVGIG (reference sequence). The CDR3 loop spans 13 amino acids. V lost 4 bases and J lost 2; bases outside the gene matches: 3. In DNA, the CDR3 is TGTGCCTGGAACCAGGGGGCTAACACTGAAGCTTTCTTT. It codes for CAWNQGANTEAFF.

The chain carries TRBV28 and TRBJ2-7; D is uncertain. This CDR3 spans 10 amino acids. With 6 bases removed from V and 10 bases from J, the gap between germline ends came to 10 bases. The germline V gene has CDR1 MDHEN and CDR2 SYDVKM. The CDR3 spells CASSTQYQYF. In DNA, the CDR3 is TGTGCCAGCAGCACACAGTATCAGTACTTC.

This clone was counted a few times. The chain combines TRBV9 with TRBJ1-2; possibly TRBD1 for D (6 bases). The germline V and J ends were trimmed by 3 bases and 7 bases, with 19 bases remaining between them. The CDR3 runs 15 residues. Germline V lookup: CDR1 SGDLS, CDR2 YYNGEE. CDR3 sequence (DNA): TGTGCCAGCAGCGAGGGGGGAGGGTTTGCGCTTGGCTACACCTTC. Its protein product is CASSEGGGFALGYTF.

This rearrangement joins TRBV5-1 to TRBJ2-5; 9 bases are shared with TRBD1. The germline V gene encodes CDR1 SGHRS and CDR2 YFSETQ. The CDR3 runs 17 residues. The V and J ends lost 3 bases and 0 bases, in that order; junction bases with no gene match: 9. Here the CDR3 reads CASSSTGTGIHQETQYF. DNA of the CDR3: TGCGCCAGCAGCTCTACCGGGACAGGGATTCACCAAGAGACCCAGTACTTC.

This chain links TRBV28 with TRBJ2-3; 13 nucleotides line up with TRBD2. There are 18 residues in the CDR3. V shed 3 bases, J shed 5 bases, and the junction held 11 bases outside the gene matches. Germline V gene sequence: CDR1 MDHEN, CDR2 SYDVKM. CDR3 region: CASSFGLTSGRARDTQYF. In nucleotides, the CDR3 is TGTGCCAGCAGTTTTGGCTTAACTAGCGGGAGGGCCCGAGATACGCAGTATTTT.

The chain joins TRBV6-5 to TRBJ2-7, with D tentatively TRBD1 (6 bases). The germline V gene encodes CDR1 MNHEY and CDR2 SVGAGI. The CDR3 has 15 residues. Trimming took off 5 bases at V and 2 bases at J, with 16 bases between the two ends. For the CDR3, the DNA is TGTGCCAGCAGTCCCGACGGAACAGGGACCTACGAGCAGTACTTC. Translated: CASSPDGTGTYEQYF.

This chain's CDR3 is CASSPPGQGFGYTF. The DNA of the CDR3 is TGTGCCAGCAGTCCCCCGGGACAGGGGTTTGGCTACACCTTC. V is TRBV6-5 and J is TRBJ1-2; 10 positions agree with TRBD1. CDR3 size: 14 residues. Germline V gene sequence: CDR1 MNHEY, CDR2 SVGAGI. Germline trimming cut 5 bases from V and 7 bases from J; bases unmatched to any gene: 7.

The J gene is TRBJ1-2, the V gene TRBV6-6; the D is unclear. The germline V and J ends were trimmed by 0 bases and 4 bases, with 9 bases remaining between them. Germline CDR1 and CDR2: MNHNY and SVGAGI (reference sequence). This CDR3 is built from 14 residues. CDR3 DNA sequence: TGTGCCAGCAGTTACTCGAGGGTCGGCTATGGCTACACCTTC. This encodes CASSYSRVGYGYTF.

This chain joins TRBV29-1 and TRBJ1-2, with TRBD1 as a possible D gene (5 bases). The CDR3 totals 14 residues. The V and J ends lost 3 bases and 4 bases respectively, with 15 bases between them. Germline values: CDR1 SQVTM, CDR2 ANQGSEA. CDR3 loop: CSVDLRGGRYGYTF. The DNA for the CDR3 is TGCAGCGTTGACCTACGGGGGGGTCGCTATGGCTACACCTTC.

V usage is TRBV4-2 and J usage is TRBJ2-7; 7 bases are a match to TRBD2. Germline trimming cut 4 bases from V and 3 bases from J; bases unmatched to any gene: 18. CDR1 and CDR2 from the germline V gene are LGHNA and YNFKEQ. The CDR3 is 18 amino acids. The CDR3 here is CASSRRLRTDTSDYEQYF. CDR3 DNA: TGTGCCAGCAGCCGTAGACTGCGGACGGACACTAGCGACTACGAGCAGTACTTC.

The chain couples TRBV9 to TRBJ2-3, with 10 nucleotides matching TRBD2. Germline CDR1 SGDLS, CDR2 YYNGEE. This CDR3 comprises 16 residues. Germline trimming cut 3 bases from V and 3 bases from J; bases unmatched to any gene: 7. The CDR3 nucleotides read TGTGCCAGCAGCGGGCGGGGACTAGCGTTGACAGATACGCAGTATTTT. This translates into CASSGRGLALTDTQYF.

CDR3 loop: CATTTGGKDTQYF. The CDR3 DNA reads TGTGCCACCACGACAGGGGGCAAGGATACGCAGTATTTT. This rearrangement joins TRBV27 to TRBJ2-3; 10 nucleotides align to TRBD1. CDR3 length equals 13 residues. CDR1 is MNHEY and CDR2 is SMNVEV in the germline V gene (reference sequence). With 10 bases clipped from V and 6 bases from J, the junction kept 7 bases outside the gene matches.

The chain recombines TRBV28 with TRBJ1-2; no definite D call. Germline loops: CDR1 MDHEN, CDR2 SYDVKM. The germline V and J ends were trimmed by 6 bases and 4 bases, with 9 bases remaining between them. The length of the CDR3 is 12 residues. The CDR3: CASSGFAYGYTF. The CDR3 nucleotides are TGTGCCAGCAGCGGTTTTGCCTATGGCTACACCTTC.

This chain uses TRBV5-8 with TRBJ1-5, with TRBD1 as a possible D gene (5 bases). Germline lookup yields CDR1 SGHTS and CDR2 YDEGEE. Trimming took 5 bases from V and 2 from J, leaving 11 bases between them. CDR3 length equals 14 residues. The CDR3 DNA reads as TGTGCCAGCAGATCAGGGTGGGGCAATCAGCCCCAGCATTTT. Protein product: CASRSGWGNQPQHF.

The chain couples TRBV30 to TRBJ1-1, with unresolved D. CDR1 GTSNPN and CDR2 SVGIG come from the germline V gene (reference sequence). V shed 2 bases and J shed 6 bases, with 7 bases lying between them. The CDR3 is 11 residues long. CDR3 nucleotides: TGTGCCTGGAGTTCCGTCGCTGAAGCTTTCTTT. Translated: CAWSSVAEAFF.

This clone came up a few times. The chain has TRBV6-1 and TRBJ1-5; no clear D. This CDR3 comprises 15 residues. CDR1 is MNHNS, CDR2 SASEGT, per germline. V shed 8 bases and J shed 0 bases, with 14 bases lying between them. CDR3 DNA sequence: TGTGCCAGCGAGTTCCGCCCCGCTAGCAATCAGCCCCAGCATTTT. Protein product: CASEFRPASNQPQHF.

This clone showed up just once. This chain connects TRBV7-2 to TRBJ2-3; 7 bases are a match to TRBD2. Germline V gene sequence: CDR1 SGHTA, CDR2 FQGNSA. CDR3 length equals 16 residues. The V gene end was trimmed by 1 base and the J gene end by 4 bases; junction bases not matched to a gene: 8. The CDR3: CASSLVGGGVADTQYF. CDR3 DNA: TGTGCCAGCAGCTTAGTTGGGGGAGGGGTGGCAGATACGCAGTATTTT.

The rearrangement links TRBV30 to TRBJ2-7, with 8 bases lining up with TRBD2. Germline CDR1 GTSNPN, CDR2 SVGIG (reference sequence). V lost 0 bases and J lost 2; bases outside the gene matches: 3. The CDR3 is 14 residues long. CDR3 sequence (DNA): TGTGCCTGGAGTGTCAAAGCGGGGGCCTACGAGCAGTACTTC. Protein: CAWSVKAGAYEQYF.

The chain couples TRBV18 to TRBJ2-5; D uncertain. CDR3 length: 12 residues. V was trimmed by 3 bases and J by 2 bases, leaving 4 bases between them. From germline, CDR1 is KGHSH and CDR2 LQKENI. The CDR3 coding sequence is TGTGCCAGCTCACCTTTACAAGAGACCCAGTACTTC. Its protein is CASSPLQETQYF.

The chain uses TRBV5-1 and TRBJ2-5; TRBD1 agrees at 9 bases. This CDR3 comprises 14 residues. CDR1 is SGHRS and CDR2 is YFSETQ in the germline V gene. J gave up 5 bases and V 4 bases, and 6 bases lay outside the gene matches. CDR3 coding DNA: TGCGCCAGCAGCCCGGGACAGGGTATCGAGACCCAGTACTTC. This translates into CASSPGQGIETQYF.

The rearrangement links TRBV5-1 to TRBJ2-4; TRBD2 aligns across 7 bases. J lost 4 bases, V lost 6 bases, and 7 bases had no gene match. CDR1 SGHRS and CDR2 YFSETQ come from the germline V gene. The CDR3 runs to 14 residues. The CDR3 DNA follows: TGCGCCAGCACCCTGGGAGGGATTAAAAACATTCAGTACTTC. Amino acids: CASTLGGIKNIQYF. Full variable domain (rest looked up from reference TRBV5-1 and TRBJ2-4): KAGVTQTPRYLIKTRGQQVTLSCSPISGHRSVSWYQQTPGQGLQFLFEYFSETQRNKGNFPGRFSGRQFSNSRSEMNVSTLELGDSALYLCASTLGGIKNIQYFGAGTRLSVL.

CDR3 nucleotides: TGTGCCAGCAGGTACAGTGTAAGCAATCAGCCCCAGCATTTT. The encoded protein is CASRYSVSNQPQHF. The chain couples TRBV2 to TRBJ1-5; no clear D. This CDR3 is 14 amino acids long. CDR1 and CDR2 (germline): SNHLY, FYNNEI. Trimming shortened V by 6 bases and J by 1 base, and 10 bases separated the two germline ends.